The 21 T cell receptor beta chains below all came from one sample that was sequenced in a study of PD-1 blockade in classical Hodgkin lymphoma. Some clones are missing from TCRdb's copy, which holds only in-frame ones; the method was immunoSEQ multiplex PCR. The sample has some 21,000 clones, roughly 71% seen once. Described time point: cycle 4 day 1 (C4D1), after 6 weeks of nivolumab. The patients all showed relapse after autologous stem cell transplantation, while their brentuximab vedotin exposure varied. The sequences come from peripheral blood mononuclear cells (PBMCs), collected before the fourth cycle of nivolumab. The receptors stem from a human donor with classical Hodgkin lymphoma.

The genes are TRBV4-3 and TRBJ2-3; D uncertain. The CDR3 loop spans 15 amino acids. CDR1 and CDR2 from the germline V gene are LGHNA and YSLEER. V was pared by 2 bases and J by 4 bases, with 13 bases between. CDR3 DNA sequence: TGCGCCAGCAGCCAATCTTTTGCCCGCGCAGATACGCAGTATTTT. It encodes CASSQSFARADTQYF.

The V gene is TRBV18, the J gene TRBJ1-2, with 7 nucleotides matching TRBD1. V was clipped by 3 bases and J by 5 bases; unmatched bases: 3. The CDR3 has 13 residues. The germline V gene encodes CDR1 KGHSH and CDR2 LQKENI. CDR3 amino acids: CASSPDREYGYTF. The CDR3 nucleotides read TGTGCCAGCTCACCCGACAGGGAGTATGGCTACACCTTC.

This clone was found a few times. V and J are TRBV6-6 and TRBJ2-1, with D hard to call. Trimming removed 8 bases at V and 0 bases at J, with 14 bases between. The germline gives CDR1 MNHNY, CDR2 SVGAGI (reference sequence). This CDR3 spans 15 amino acids. CDR3 nucleotide sequence: TGTGCCAGCTCCCTCAGCGAGAGCTCCTACAATGAGCAGTTCTTC. It specifies CASSLSESSYNEQFF.

The chain couples TRBV5-5 to TRBJ2-7, with a weak D call TRBD2 (5 bases). The CDR3 runs 14 residues. Germline CDR1 and CDR2: SGHKS and YYEKEE (reference sequence). V was trimmed by 1 base and J by 0 bases, leaving 8 bases between them. The CDR3 loop reads CASSLRGNSYEQYF. The CDR3 DNA reads as TGTGCCAGCAGCTTGCGGGGTAACTCCTACGAGCAGTACTTC.

The V and J genes are TRBV7-9 and TRBJ2-7; 7 nucleotides align to TRBD1. CDR1 and CDR2 from the germline V gene are SEHNR and FQNEAQ (reference sequence). V trimming: 2 bases; J trimming: 3 bases; junction bases outside the gene matches: 7. This CDR3 spans 15 amino acids. This chain's CDR3 is CASSLLGQNLYEQYF. The DNA for the CDR3 is TGTGCCAGCAGCTTACTGGGACAGAACCTCTACGAGCAGTACTTC. Full variable domain (rest looked up from reference TRBV7-9 and TRBJ2-7): DTGVSQNPRHKITKRGQNVTFRCDPISEHNRLYWYRQTLGQGPEFLTYFQNEAQLEKSRLLSDRFSAERPKGSFSTLEIQRTEQGDSAMYLCASSLLGQNLYEQYFGPGTRLTVT.

V gene TRBV7-9 combines with J gene TRBJ2-3; D is ambiguous. Germline V gives CDR1 SEHNR, CDR2 FQNEAQ (reference sequence). The CDR3 contains 12 residues. The V gene lost 7 bases and the J gene lost 9 bases, with 14 bases spanning the gap. The CDR3: CASTPYTDTQYF. CDR3 coding DNA: TGTGCCAGCACCCCGTATACGGACACGCAGTATTTT.

The J gene is TRBJ2-2, the V gene TRBV5-4; tentatively, D is TRBD1 (5 bases). Germline lookup yields CDR1 SGHNT and CDR2 YYREEE (reference sequence). V dropped 3 bases and J dropped 6 bases, with 15 bases sitting between them. The CDR3 runs 15 residues. CDR3 in DNA: TGTGCCAGCAGCTCGCAGGGAAAGTTGGCCGGGGAGCTGTTTTTT. As protein: CASSSQGKLAGELFF.

V is TRBV6-5 and J is TRBJ2-7; 9 bases are a match to TRBD1. The V segment lost 6 bases and the J segment 4 bases; nucleotides outside the gene matches: 7. CDR3 length: 14 amino acids. CDR1 is MNHEY, CDR2 SVGAGI, per germline. CDR3 sequence reads: CASSRAGQGYEQYF. DNA of the CDR3: TGTGCCAGCAGCCGGGCGGGACAGGGTTACGAGCAGTACTTC.

This chain joins TRBV9 and TRBJ2-3; 9 nucleotides line up with TRBD2. The V gene's germline CDR1 is SGDLS and CDR2 YYNGEE. The CDR3 has 16 residues. J was trimmed by 4 bases and V by 0 bases; bases with no gene match: 6. As DNA, the CDR3 is TGTGCCAGCAGCGTAGGTGGCGGGGGGGGGTCAGATACGCAGTATTTT. Protein sequence: CASSVGGGGGSDTQYF. Full variable domain (missing parts from reference TRBV9 and TRBJ2-3): DSGVTQTPKHLITATGQRVTLRCSPRSGDLSVYWYQQSLDQGLQFLIQYYNGEERAKGNILERFSAQQFPDLHSELNLSSLELGDSALYFCASSVGGGGGSDTQYFGPGTRLTVL.

The chain joins TRBV4-3 to TRBJ2-3; D is unclear. Trimming took 4 bases from V and 6 from J, leaving 5 bases between them. The CDR3 consists of 11 residues. Germline loops: CDR1 LGHNA, CDR2 YSLEER. This chain's CDR3 is CASSLGDTQYF. The CDR3 DNA is TGCGCCAGCAGCCTAGGGGATACGCAGTATTTT.

V and J are TRBV7-9 and TRBJ2-2; no clear D gene. This CDR3 region has 14 residues. Germline-derived CDR1 and CDR2 are SEHNR and FQNEAQ (reference sequence). Trimming stripped 3 bases from V and 3 bases from J, with 8 bases between. The CDR3 reads CASSLWQDTGELFF. The CDR3 nucleotides are TGTGCCAGCAGCTTGTGGCAGGACACCGGGGAGCTGTTTTTT.

J is TRBJ2-1 and V is TRBV9; D gene ambiguous. The CDR3 consists of 16 residues. Trimming removed 0 bases at V and 3 bases at J, with 13 bases between. Looked up from germline, CDR1 is SGDLS and CDR2 is YYNGEE. This CDR3 is CASSVVPRPGYNEQFF. The CDR3 DNA is TGTGCCAGCAGCGTAGTCCCTCGACCCGGCTACAATGAGCAGTTCTTC.

The rearrangement links TRBV29-1 to TRBJ1-1; 10 nucleotides match TRBD1. The J segment lost 1 base and the V segment lost 6 bases, leaving 2 bases of the junction unmatched. Germline lookup yields CDR1 SQVTM and CDR2 ANQGSEA. The length of the CDR3 is 13 residues. The CDR3 reads CSVRTGGNTEAFF. CDR3 nucleotides: TGCAGCGTCCGGACAGGGGGGAACACTGAAGCTTTCTTT.

This clone is deemed medium-sized (0.01 to 0.1%). CDR3 sequence reads: CASSDYWGTIYF. DNA for the CDR3: TGTGCCAGCAGTGATTATTGGGGCACCATATATTTT. V is TRBV2 and J is TRBJ1-3; D ambiguous. This CDR3 is built from 12 residues. V lost 3 bases and J lost 9, with 9 bases in between. From germline, CDR1 is SNHLY and CDR2 FYNNEI.

This clone is medium-sized within its sample. The rearrangement links TRBV7-2 to TRBJ1-2, with 9 bases aligning to TRBD1. Germline V CDR1 and CDR2: SGHTA, FQGNSA. The CDR3 runs 13 residues. With 10 bases clipped from V and 8 bases from J, the junction kept 11 bases outside the gene matches. CDR3: CATAPGQGSGYTF. CDR3 in DNA: TGTGCCACCGCCCCGGGACAGGGTTCGGGCTACACCTTC.

J is TRBJ2-2 and V is TRBV7-8, with D perhaps matching TRBD2 (5 bases). This CDR3 has 12 residues. Trimming stripped 5 bases from V and 5 bases from J, with 6 bases between. Germline V lookup: CDR1 SGHVS, CDR2 FQNEAQ. This chain's CDR3 is CASSRGTGELFF. CDR3 bases: TGTGCCAGCAGCCGAGGGACCGGGGAGCTGTTTTTT.

The rearrangement links TRBV5-4 to TRBJ1-3; 7 nucleotides align to TRBD1. The length of the CDR3 is 14 residues. Looked up from germline, CDR1 is SGHNT and CDR2 is YYREEE (reference sequence). Trimming removed 4 bases from V and 2 bases from J; junction bases left unmatched: 3. This CDR3 reads CASSATGAGNTIYF. In DNA form, the CDR3 reads TGTGCCAGCAGCGCAACAGGGGCTGGAAACACCATATATTTT. The full variable domain, with the rest looked up from reference TRBV5-4 and TRBJ1-3, is ETGVTQSPTHLIKTRGQQVTLRCSSQSGHNTVSWYQQALGQGPQFIFQYYREEENGRGNFPPRFSGLQFPNYSSELNVNALELDDSALYLCASSATGAGNTIYFGEGSWLTVV.

This clone appeared a few times. This chain links TRBV19 with TRBJ2-7; D ambiguous. There are 15 residues in the CDR3. Germline CDR1 is LNHDA and CDR2 is SQIVND (reference sequence). V was clipped by 5 bases and J by 5 bases, with 19 bases between them. The CDR3 bases are TGTGCCAGTAGTTCTCGCGAATCCTCGTCGGACGAGCAGTACTTC. This gives the protein CASSSRESSSDEQYF.

The CDR3 bases are TGTGCCATCAGCGGATACCTGAAAGATGAGCAGTTCTTC. Translation: CAISGYLKDEQFF. The J gene is TRBJ2-1, the V gene TRBV10-3; unclear D gene. The CDR3 is 13 amino acids. The germline gives CDR1 ENHRY, CDR2 SYGVKD. Trimming left V 6 bases short and J 8 bases short, with 14 bases between.

This clone is a singleton in its sample. V is TRBV18 and J is TRBJ1-2; D is uncertain. CDR1 is KGHSH and CDR2 is LQKENI in the germline V gene. CDR3 length equals 15 residues. The V and J ends lost 3 bases and 3 bases respectively, with 14 bases between them. In DNA, the CDR3 is TGTGCCAGCTCACCTGTGCAGTCATCCGACTATGGCTACACCTTC. This translates into CASSPVQSSDYGYTF.

The V gene is TRBV7-8, the J gene TRBJ2-5; TRBD2 matches at 10 bases. Germline trimming cut 2 bases from V and 4 bases from J; bases unmatched to any gene: 7. Per the germline V gene, CDR1 is SGHVS and CDR2 is FQNEAQ. The CDR3 spans 16 residues. CDR3 region: CASSLSSGGAAETQYF. Here the CDR3 DNA reads TGTGCCAGCAGCTTATCCAGCGGGGGGGCCGCAGAGACCCAGTACTTC.